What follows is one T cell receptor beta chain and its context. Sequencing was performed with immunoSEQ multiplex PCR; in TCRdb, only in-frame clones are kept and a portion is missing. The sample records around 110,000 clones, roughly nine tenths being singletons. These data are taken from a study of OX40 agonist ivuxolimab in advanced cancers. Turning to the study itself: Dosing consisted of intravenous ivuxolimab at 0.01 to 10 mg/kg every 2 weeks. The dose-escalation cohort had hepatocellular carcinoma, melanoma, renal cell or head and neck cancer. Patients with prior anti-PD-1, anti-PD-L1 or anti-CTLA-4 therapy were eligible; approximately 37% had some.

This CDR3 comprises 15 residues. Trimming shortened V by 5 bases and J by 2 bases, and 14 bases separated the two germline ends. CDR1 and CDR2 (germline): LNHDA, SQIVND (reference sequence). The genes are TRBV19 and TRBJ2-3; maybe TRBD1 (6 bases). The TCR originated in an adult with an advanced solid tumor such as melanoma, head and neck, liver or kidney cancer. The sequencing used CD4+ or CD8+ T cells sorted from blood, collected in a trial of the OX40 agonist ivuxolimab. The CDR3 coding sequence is TGTGCCAGTAGTGAGGACAGTGGATCCACAGATACGCAGTATTTT. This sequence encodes CASSEDSGSTDTQYF.